These 8 T cell receptor beta chains came from one sample sequenced in a study of shared clonotypes between healthy human individuals. Produced via immunoSEQ multiplex PCR; TCRdb's table is partial and in-frame only. The sample yields around 2,000,000 clones, roughly 95% seen once. Sequencing was done on a sample of naive CD4+ T cells sorted from blood. Subset described: CD45RA+ positively selected. Receptors originate from a man between 18 and 35 years old in good health.

The chain combines TRBV29-1 with TRBJ1-1; the match to TRBD1 covers 7 bases. The germline gives CDR1 SQVTM, CDR2 ANQGSEA. Germline trimming cut 8 bases from V and 3 bases from J; bases unmatched to any gene: 12. This CDR3 region has 14 residues. The CDR3 coding sequence is TGCAGCACCCGTACCGGGACAGCCCACACTGAAGCTTTCTTT. It yields the protein CSTRTGTAHTEAFF.

The V and J genes are TRBV21-1 and TRBJ2-5. TRBV21-1 is deemed a pseudogene. This CDR3 comprises 16 residues. DNA for the CDR3: TGTGCCAGCAGCCCTTCTGGGACCGACCTGGTTTTCGCCCAGTACTTC. Its protein product is CASSPSGTDLVFAQYF.

V and J are TRBV18 and TRBJ1-3; 7 nucleotides align to TRBD1. This CDR3 is built from 15 residues. Germline assignment: CDR1 KGHSH and CDR2 LQKENI. The trim removed 9 bases at V and 1 base at J, leaving 9 bases unmatched. CDR3: CASSQDRSSGNTIYF. The CDR3 nucleotides read TGTGCCAGTTCCCAGGACAGGTCGTCTGGAAACACCATATATTTT.

The chain carries TRBV9 and TRBJ1-6; possibly TRBD1 for D (5 bases). Germline loops: CDR1 SGDLS, CDR2 YYNGEE. The CDR3 consists of 13 residues. The V end was cut by 2 bases, the J end by 12 bases, with 12 bases between. CDR3 in amino acids: CASSVPGQGPLHF. CDR3 sequence (DNA): TGTGCCAGCAGCGTCCCGGGGCAGGGACCCCTCCACTTT. Supplemented by reference TRBV9 and TRBJ1-6, the full variable domain reads DSGVTQTPKHLITATGQRVTLRCSPRSGDLSVYWYQQSLDQGLQFLIQYYNGEERAKGNILERFSAQQFPDLHSELNLSSLELGDSALYFCASSVPGQGPLHFGNGTRLTVT.

CDR3 sequence: CASSYRRGEGYTF. Here the CDR3 DNA reads TGTGCCAGCAGTTACCGCCGTGGGGAAGGCTACACCTTC. The rearrangement links TRBV6-5 to TRBJ1-2; D is unclear. CDR3 length: 13 amino acids. The germline gives CDR1 MNHEY, CDR2 SVGAGI. V was clipped by 2 bases and J by 8 bases, with 12 bases between them.

J is TRBJ2-5 and V is TRBV4-1; 8 nucleotides agree with TRBD2. The junction had 7 bases not matched to a gene; V was cut back by 6 bases and J by 4 bases. In germline, CDR1 is MGHRA, CDR2 YSYEKL. The CDR3 is made up of 14 amino acids. In DNA form, the CDR3 reads TGCGCCAGCAGTGCCGGGGGGGCCGGAGAGACCCAGTACTTC. Amino acids: CASSAGGAGETQYF.

The J gene is TRBJ2-1, the V gene TRBV29-1; D might be TRBD2 (6 bases). Germline V CDR1 and CDR2: SQVTM, ANQGSEA. Deletions cut 3 bases from V and 7 bases from J, with 16 bases between. The CDR3 length is 14 residues. This CDR3 reads CSVDPPGEWNEQFF. CDR3 sequence (DNA): TGCAGCGTTGATCCCCCGGGAGAATGGAATGAGCAGTTCTTC.

Points on this clone: Other nucleotide sequences in the sample specify the same CDR3. J is TRBJ1-2 and V is TRBV28; D is undetermined. Per germline, CDR1 MDHEN and CDR2 SYDVKM. Trimming removed 3 bases from V and 7 bases from J, with 6 bases in between. The CDR3 consists of 11 residues. In DNA form, the CDR3 reads TGTGCCAGCAGTTTCTCCGGTGGCTACACCTTC. Translating gives CASSFSGGYTF.